A selection of T cell receptor beta chains follows, all from one sample in a study of identical twins. TCRdb re-called the 5' RACE reads with MiXCR, one entry per CDR3 protein. Of under 300,000 distinct CDR3 sequences listed, 5.5% to 7.5% are singletons. This sample also belongs to another study, concerning T cells expressing NK-cell markers.

Sequenced: CD8+ T cells sorted from blood. All receptors come from a woman under 30 in good health. Both conserved end residues are part of each CDR3. Fields, in order: D gene, clone size, J gene, V gene, CDR3 DNA, CDR3 protein. The D gene is left open where the match is weak. A clone size is listed for some rows: how often the clone was seen (once, few, many), or a class if it is expanded.

>NA|few|TRBJ1-5|TRBV15
TGTGCCACCAGCAGAGATTACGGGTACGGGGCCAATCAGCCCCAGCATTTT
CATSRDYGYGANQPQHF
>NA|few|TRBJ2-7|TRBV6-5
TGTGCCAGCAGAACTAACCGGAGGGAGCAGTACTTC
CASRTNRREQYF
>NA|NA|TRBJ2-5|TRBV6-1
TGTGCCAGCAAGCGAACGGGGACACAAGAGACCCAGTACTTC
CASKRTGTQETQYF
>TRBD2|NA|TRBJ2-5|TRBV7-2
TGTGCCAGCAGCCCACGACTAGCGGGAGGGCCGAATACCCAGTACTTC
CASSPRLAGGPNTQYF
>NA|many|TRBJ1-1|TRBV12-3/TRBV12-4
TGTGCCAGCAGTTCCTGGACAGCCGGTGAAGCTTTCTTT
CASSSWTAGEAFF
>NA|NA|TRBJ2-7|TRBV7-8
TGTGCCAGCAGCCGGACCGAAGCACTCACCTACGAGCAGTACTTC
CASSRTEALTYEQYF
>TRBD2|few|TRBJ2-5|TRBV7-6
TGTGCCAGCAGCTTACCCCGACTAGCGGGGGGGATAGAGTCAAACCAAGAGACCCAGTACTTC
CASSLPRLAGGIESNQETQYF
>NA|many|TRBJ2-1|TRBV20-1
TGCAGTGCTAGAGGGCGACTCTCCGGGGATGAGCAGTTCTTC
CSARGRLSGDEQFF
>NA|few|TRBJ2-4|TRBV7-9
TGTGCCAGCAGCTTTGGTGTGGACATTCAGTACTTC
CASSFGVDIQYF
>NA|few|TRBJ2-1|TRBV13
TGTGCCAGCAGCGCAGAGGATGGAATCTACAATGAGCAGTTCTTC
CASSAEDGIYNEQFF
>NA|few|TRBJ2-1|TRBV19
TGTGCCACCCAAAGGGGCCGGGGAGACTATACCTACAATGAGCAGTTCTTC
CATQRGRGDYTYNEQFF
>NA|many|TRBJ2-7|TRBV9
TGTGCCAGCAGCGTAGTTGACTTACCCTACGAGCAGTACTTC
CASSVVDLPYEQYF
>NA|NA|TRBJ2-1|TRBV20-1
TGCAGTGCTTTGGACAGTTACAATGAGCAGTTCTTC
CSALDSYNEQFF
>NA|few|TRBJ2-7|TRBV4-3
TGCGCCAGCAGCCCCTATTACGACGACAGATCCTCCTACGAGCAGTACTTC
CASSPYYDDRSSYEQYF
>TRBD2|few|TRBJ2-1|TRBV29-1
TGCAGCGTTGATCCTAGCGGGAGCTATGAGCAGTTCTTC
CSVDPSGSYEQFF
>NA|few|TRBJ2-1|TRBV7-7
TGTGCTAGCAGCTGGGACTTGAGCTCCTACAATGAGCAGTTCTTC
CASSWDLSSYNEQFF
>TRBD2|many|TRBJ2-7|TRBV9
TGTGCCAGCAGCCCCGGACTAGCGGGAGAGGACGAGCAGTACTTC
CASSPGLAGEDEQYF
>NA|NA|TRBJ1-6|TRBV2
TGTGCCAGCGGGGGGTCTAAGAATTCACCCCTCCACTTT
CASGGSKNSPLHF
>TRBD1|NA|TRBJ2-5|TRBV28
TGTGCCAGCAGTCCTTGGGACAGCCAAGAGACCCAGTACTTC
CASSPWDSQETQYF
>TRBD2|many|TRBJ2-3|TRBV5-1
TGCGCCAGCAGCTCCAGACTAGCGGGGGGGGCAGATACGCAGTATTTT
CASSSRLAGGADTQYF
>NA|few|TRBJ2-1|TRBV6-1
TGTGCCAGCAGTCGGTTCGGGACAAACAATGAGCAGTTCTTC
CASSRFGTNNEQFF
>TRBD1|NA|TRBJ2-1|TRBV3-1
TGTGCCAGCAGCGAACCAGGGGGCCCCAGCTCCTACAATGAGCAGTTCTTC
CASSEPGGPSSYNEQFF
>NA|many|TRBJ1-1|TRBV12-3/TRBV12-4
TGTGCCAGCAAGGTAATGAACACTGAAGCTTTCTTT
CASKVMNTEAFF
>NA|NA|TRBJ1-1|TRBV7-9
TGTGCCAGCAGCCTAAAAGGTGCGGCTTTCTTT
CASSLKGAAFF
>NA|few|TRBJ2-5|TRBV4-3
TGCGCCAGCAGCCAAGAAAGGACGACTAGTGAGACCCAGTACTTC
CASSQERTTSETQYF
>NA|NA|TRBJ2-7|TRBV7-9
TGTGCCAGCAGCTTAGACAGGACAGAGGGGGAGCAGTACTTC
CASSLDRTEGEQYF
>NA|few|TRBJ1-1|TRBV27
TGTGCCAGCAGTTTATTATGGGAATCGGGCACTGAAGCTTTCTTT
CASSLLWESGTEAFF
>TRBD1|few|TRBJ2-7|TRBV7-9
TGTGCCAGCAGCCCCAGGGACAGGCCCGAGCAGTACTTC
CASSPRDRPEQYF
>NA|few|TRBJ2-7|TRBV7-8
TGTGCCAGCAGCTCCTGGACAGAGTCCTACGAGCAGTACTTC
CASSSWTESYEQYF
>TRBD1|NA|TRBJ2-3|TRBV10-3
TGTGCCATCAGTGAGCAACCGGGACAGCCAACAGATACGCAGTATTTT
CAISEQPGQPTDTQYF
>TRBD2|many|TRBJ2-5|TRBV5-1
TGCGCCAGCAGCTCCGGGTGGACTAGCGGTGAAGAGACCCAGTACTTC
CASSSGWTSGEETQYF
>NA|few|TRBJ1-1|TRBV6-5
TGTGCCAGCAGTTTAGGGATCTCGAGCACTGAAGCTTTCTTT
CASSLGISSTEAFF
>NA|few|TRBJ2-3|TRBV24-1
TGTGCCACCAGTGATTTGATGGATACGCAGTATTTT
CATSDLMDTQYF
>NA|many|TRBJ1-1|TRBV11-2
TGTGCCAGCAGCTTAGTGCAGGGAGTTATCACTGAAGCTTTCTTT
CASSLVQGVITEAFF
>NA|many|TRBJ1-2|TRBV11-2
TGTGCCAGCAGCTTGTTATCAGGGCCAGGGGATGGCTACACCTTC
CASSLLSGPGDGYTF
>TRBD2|NA|TRBJ2-7|TRBV5-6
TGTGCCAGCAGCTTAATCGGGGGGGCTAAGTACGAGCAGTACTTC
CASSLIGGAKYEQYF
>TRBD1|NA|TRBJ1-6|TRBV9
TGTGCCAGCAGCGAGGGGGCAACTAATTCACCCCTCCACTTT
CASSEGATNSPLHF
>TRBD1|many|TRBJ2-3|TRBV11-2
TGTGCCAGCTGGGGACAGGGGTCCACAGATACGCAGTATTTT
CASWGQGSTDTQYF
>TRBD1|many|TRBJ2-4|TRBV2
TGTGCCAGCAGTGAAGATTGGGACAGGGCCAACATTCAGTACTTC
CASSEDWDRANIQYF
>NA|many|TRBJ2-7|TRBV6-6
TGTGCCAGCAGGGACACCTACGAGCAGTACTTC
CASRDTYEQYF
>TRBD1|few|TRBJ1-6|TRBV7-2
TGTGCCAGCAGCTTCGGAGGGACAGCCGAATCCCTCCACTTT
CASSFGGTAESLHF
>TRBD1|NA|TRBJ2-1|TRBV27
TGTGCCAGCAGGGGACAGGGGTCCGATGAGCAGTTCTTC
CASRGQGSDEQFF
>NA|few|TRBJ1-1|TRBV4-1
TGCGCCAGCAGCCAAGGCGCTACTGAAGCTTTCTTT
CASSQGATEAFF
>NA|NA|TRBJ2-1|TRBV9
TGTGCCAGCAGCGTAACATGGCGGGATGAGCAGTTCTTC
CASSVTWRDEQFF
>NA|many|TRBJ2-3|TRBV13
TGTGCCAGCAGCTTAGGCAGACTTACAGATACGCAGTATTTT
CASSLGRLTDTQYF
>NA|NA|TRBJ2-1|TRBV24-1
TGTGCCACCAGTGCTAACGGACCCGACAATGAGCAGTTCTTC
CATSANGPDNEQFF
>TRBD1|few|TRBJ1-6|TRBV30
TGTGCCTGGAGTAACGGACAGGGGTATTCACCCCTCCACTTT
CAWSNGQGYSPLHF
>NA|many|TRBJ2-7|TRBV29-1
TGCAGCGCCAAGGGGGGATCCCTTTACGAGCAGTACTTC
CSAKGGSLYEQYF